The 21 T cell receptor beta chains below all came from one sample that was sequenced in a study of shared clonotypes between healthy human individuals (dated by TCRdb to 2018 to 2020). Libraries came from the immunoSEQ multiplex PCR assay. TCRdb limited this immuneACCESS table to in-frame rearrangements with V and J called. A share of clones is missing; checked studies link under half to unresolved V genes, and the rest is unexplained. This sample is represented by about 1 million clones; 78% of them were singletons. About 0.52% of the sample comes from the top ten. Sequencing used memory CD4+ T cells from PBMCs. Reading the label with the study, this specimen's cell subset or site is: CD45RA-negative fraction. All receptors come from a man between 18 and 29 years old in good health. Some clones in this sample may be carry-over from other donors' samples.

V and J are TRBV28 and TRBJ1-1; 8 bases align to TRBD1. This CDR3 has 14 amino acids. Unmatched junction bases numbered 8, after V lost 6 bases and J lost 5 bases. Germline CDR1 is MDHEN and CDR2 is SYDVKM. The DNA for the CDR3 is TGTGCCAGCAGGATACAGGGGGTTTGGACTGAAGCTTTCTTT. This encodes CASRIQGVWTEAFF.

The chain has TRBV14 and TRBJ2-3; TRBD1 aligns across 9 bases. Trimming took 5 bases from V and 2 from J; bases not matched to a gene: 11. The CDR3 has 17 residues. Germline values: CDR1 SGHDN, CDR2 FVKESK. This CDR3 reads CASSSRPGQGYTDTQYF. The CDR3 DNA follows: TGTGCCAGCAGCTCCCGGCCGGGACAGGGATACACAGATACGCAGTATTTT.

The chain joins TRBV5-6 to TRBJ1-1; perhaps TRBD1 as D (6 bases). Germline loops: CDR1 SGHDT, CDR2 YYEEEE. This CDR3 contains 13 residues. V was trimmed by 4 bases and J by 7 bases, leaving 14 bases between them. CDR3 nucleotide sequence: TGTGCCAGCAGCCCACTGGGGGCACTTGAAGCTTTCTTT. Translated: CASSPLGALEAFF.

V usage is TRBV5-1 and J usage is TRBJ2-1, with D tentatively TRBD1 (7 bases). Germline V gene data show CDR1 as SGHRS and CDR2 as YFSETQ. The V gene lost 6 bases and the J gene lost 0 bases, with 19 bases spanning the gap. The CDR3 covers 17 residues. The CDR3 DNA is TGCGCCAGCACCCTAGGCAGGGGGGAAGGCTCCTACAATGAGCAGTTCTTC. Protein sequence: CASTLGRGEGSYNEQFF.

The rearrangement uses TRBV6-1 and TRBJ1-2, with 7 bases identical to TRBD1. With 5 bases clipped from V and 5 bases from J, the junction kept 11 bases outside the gene matches. Germline V gene lookup returns CDR1 MNHNS and CDR2 SASEGT. This CDR3 has 15 residues. The CDR3 DNA reads TGTGCCAGCAGTCCTGGAATGGGGACAGCATATGGCTACACCTTC. Translation: CASSPGMGTAYGYTF.

The genes are TRBV28 and TRBJ2-3, with a possible D match to TRBD2 (6 bases). Trimming stripped 4 bases from V and 11 bases from J, with 10 bases between. CDR3 length: 11 amino acids. CDR1 is MDHEN, CDR2 SYDVKM, per germline. This CDR3 reads CASSWREKQYF. In nucleotides, the CDR3 is TGTGCCAGCAGTTGGAGGGAGAAGCAGTATTTT.

This clone was recorded only once. CDR3 nucleotide sequence: TGTGCCAGCAGCCGGACAGGCGACGGCTTTGAAGCTTTCTTT. It translates to CASSRTGDGFEAFF. V and J are TRBV5-5 and TRBJ1-1, with TRBD1 matching over 7 bases. V shed 4 bases and J 7 bases; nucleotides not matched to a gene: 10. Germline V lookup: CDR1 SGHKS, CDR2 YYEKEE (reference sequence). The CDR3 loop spans 14 amino acids.

This clone was seen a few times. The chain joins TRBV28 to TRBJ1-5; D remains ambiguous. This CDR3 contains 11 residues. V shed 5 bases and J shed 9 bases, with 8 bases lying between them. Germline V gene lookup returns CDR1 MDHEN and CDR2 SYDVKM. The CDR3 nucleotides read TGTGCCAGCAGTGGGGAACGGCCCCAGCATTTT. As protein: CASSGERPQHF.

The chain links TRBV7-6 to TRBJ2-5, with D unclear. The CDR3 length is 14 residues. Per the germline V gene, CDR1 is SGHVS and CDR2 is FNYEAQ. V dropped 0 bases and J dropped 3 bases, with 8 bases sitting between them. Here the CDR3 DNA reads TGTGCCAGCAGCTTAGCGGGCTTTGAAGAGACCCAGTACTTC. This encodes CASSLAGFEETQYF.

The V call is TRBV5-1, the J call TRBJ2-7; 12 bases map to TRBD2. The V gene's germline CDR1 is SGHRS and CDR2 YFSETQ. This CDR3 has 14 amino acids. V lost 6 bases to trimming and J lost 3 bases; unmatched junction nucleotides: 4. This CDR3 reads CASNPTSGSYEQYF. DNA of the CDR3: TGCGCCAGCAACCCGACTAGCGGGAGCTACGAGCAGTACTTC.

This chain joins TRBV29-1 and TRBJ1-5; TRBD1 matches at 8 bases. V shed 6 bases and J 2 bases; nucleotides not matched to a gene: 21. CDR1 SQVTM and CDR2 ANQGSEA come from the germline V gene. The CDR3 length is 19 residues. CDR3 in amino acids: CSVIVGTGGFLEGNQPQHF. CDR3 nucleotides: TGCAGCGTCATCGTCGGGACAGGAGGTTTCTTGGAGGGCAATCAGCCCCAGCATTTT.

This clone showed up just a few times. The chain couples TRBV29-1 to TRBJ1-1; no firm D call. This CDR3 is 13 amino acids long. The V gene lost 1 base and the J gene lost 1 base, with 7 bases spanning the gap. Germline loops: CDR1 SQVTM, CDR2 ANQGSEA. CDR3 region: CSVEVGKNTEAFF. The CDR3 DNA is TGCAGCGTTGAAGTAGGGAAGAACACTGAAGCTTTCTTT.

In regard to this clone: Since a far larger clone is one base different, this is likely a read error. This sample includes further DNA sequences coding for the same CDR3. This chain links TRBV7-2 with TRBJ2-1, with D possibly matching TRBD1 (6 bases). CDR3 size: 12 residues. The V end was cut by 4 bases, the J end by 6 bases, with 7 bases between. The germline V gene encodes CDR1 SGHTA and CDR2 FQGNSA. CDR3 loop: CASSSQGNEQFF. The CDR3 DNA reads TGTGCCAGCAGCTCACAGGGCAATGAGCAGTTCTTC.

The V call is TRBV7-3, the J call TRBJ2-5; no clear D. This CDR3 comprises 13 residues. Per germline, CDR1 SGHTA and CDR2 FQGTGA. The V gene lost 1 base and the J gene lost 3 bases, with 6 bases spanning the gap. Here the CDR3 reads CASSLNPKETQYF. The CDR3 DNA is TGTGCCAGCAGCTTAAATCCAAAAGAGACCCAGTACTTC. The full variable domain, rest sourced from reference TRBV7-3 and TRBJ2-5, is GAGVSQTPSNKVTEKGKYVELRCDPISGHTALYWYRQSLGQGPEFLIYFQGTGAADDSGLPNDRFFAVRPEGSVSTLKIQRTERGDSAVYLCASSLNPKETQYFGPGTRLLVL.

On this clone itself: The same CDR3 is also encoded by other DNA sequences in this sample. This sequence joins TRBV6-6 and TRBJ1-1; D remains unclear. From germline, CDR1 is MNHNY and CDR2 SVGAGI (reference sequence). V dropped 2 bases and J dropped 1 base, with 5 bases sitting between them. The CDR3 extends over 13 amino acids. The CDR3 DNA is TGTGCCAGCAGTTACCGGGGGAACACTGAAGCTTTCTTT. Translation: CASSYRGNTEAFF.

The chain recombines TRBV28 with TRBJ2-7; D uncertain. CDR3 size: 12 residues. The germline V and J ends were trimmed by 10 bases and 5 bases, with 15 bases remaining between them. Looked up from germline, CDR1 is MDHEN and CDR2 is SYDVKM. CDR3 nucleotides: TGTGCCACCCGGATCCAAACTGACGAGCAGTACTTC. Protein product: CATRIQTDEQYF.

V gene TRBV7-2 combines with J gene TRBJ2-5; D perhaps matches TRBD1 (6 bases). Trimming took off 4 bases at V and 2 bases at J, with 14 bases between the two ends. This CDR3 is built from 15 residues. The germline CDR1 and CDR2 sequences are SGHTA and FQGNSA. CDR3 in amino acids: CASSSYRGSQETQYF. CDR3 sequence (DNA): TGTGCCAGCAGCTCATATAGGGGGTCACAAGAGACCCAGTACTTC.

J is TRBJ1-5 and V is TRBV28; a weak D match, TRBD1 (5 bases). Trimming shortened V by 5 bases and J by 5 bases, and 13 bases separated the two germline ends. CDR3 length: 14 amino acids. Germline lookup yields CDR1 MDHEN and CDR2 SYDVKM. The CDR3 region is CASSKIGAYQPQHF. CDR3 bases: TGTGCCAGCAGTAAAATTGGGGCGTATCAGCCCCAGCATTTT. The full variable domain, completed using reference TRBV28 and TRBJ1-5, is DVKVTQSSRYLVKRTGEKVFLECVQDMDHENMFWYRQDPGLGLRLIYFSYDVKMKEKGDIPEGYSVSREKKERFSLILESASTNQTSMYLCASSKIGAYQPQHFGDGTRLSIL.

A few counts support this clone. This sequence joins TRBV7-3 and TRBJ2-2; 12 bases fit TRBD2. CDR3 length: 15 residues. Germline CDR1 is SGHTA and CDR2 is FQGTGA. The ends lost 6 bases at V and 1 base at J; junction bases unmatched: 0. The DNA of the CDR3 is TGTGCCAGCAGACTAGCGGGAGGGAACACCGGGGAGCTGTTTTTT. Amino acid sequence: CASRLAGGNTGELFF.

Here the CDR3 reads CASSSREGLGTEAFF. Here the CDR3 DNA reads TGTGCCAGCAGCTCCCGGGAAGGGTTGGGCACTGAAGCTTTCTTT. This rearrangement joins TRBV7-9 to TRBJ1-1; no clear D gene. The V end was cut by 4 bases, the J end by 4 bases, with 16 bases between. CDR3 length: 15 residues. The germline gives CDR1 SEHNR, CDR2 FQNEAQ (reference sequence).

V is TRBV7-3 and J is TRBJ2-1; D is possibly TRBD2 (7 bases). CDR1 SGHTA and CDR2 FQGTGA come from the germline V gene. The CDR3 runs 18 residues. Trimming shortened V by 4 bases and J by 0 bases, and 19 bases separated the two germline ends. As DNA, the CDR3 is TGTGCCAGCAGCTCCCCGGGGAGCGGGACAAGCTCCTACAATGAGCAGTTCTTC. Protein sequence: CASSSPGSGTSSYNEQFF.